The T cell receptor (beta chain) under discussion was sequenced for a study of T cells in Graves' hyperthyroidism and ophthalmopathy. The investigators amplified TCR beta CDR3 regions from RNA transcripts. Carried out on the TCR CDR3, a first-round RT-PCR used the HTBI primer set. MiXCR was run by TCRdb on the multiplex PCR reads, yielding one entry per CDR3 protein. Of around 700,000 distinct CDR3 sequences detected, 15% to 20% appear once; the ten largest clones hold 15% to 20%. The V end lost 5 bases, the J end lost 1 base, and 12 bases lay between the germline ends. Germline V lookup: CDR1 LNHDA, CDR2 SQIVND (reference sequence). The CDR3 runs to 15 residues. The PBMCs were sourced from fresh peripheral blood (about 9.6 ml).

The source is a woman between 50 and 59 years old with Graves' hyperthyroidism that later progressed to Graves' ophthalmopathy. V usage is TRBV19 and J usage is TRBJ1-5; D is unclear. The sequenced sample was blood. The CDR3 DNA reads as TGTGCCAGTAGTTCAGGCCCCGAGAGCAATCAGCCCCAGCATTTT. Translating it yields CASSSGPESNQPQHF. Complete variable domain (other parts from reference TRBV19 and TRBJ1-5): DGGITQSPKYLFRKEGQNVTLSCEQNLNHDAMYWYRQDPGQGLRLIYYSQIVNDFQKGDIAEGYSVSREKKESFPLTVTSAQKNPTAFYLCASSSGPESNQPQHFGDGTRLSIL.